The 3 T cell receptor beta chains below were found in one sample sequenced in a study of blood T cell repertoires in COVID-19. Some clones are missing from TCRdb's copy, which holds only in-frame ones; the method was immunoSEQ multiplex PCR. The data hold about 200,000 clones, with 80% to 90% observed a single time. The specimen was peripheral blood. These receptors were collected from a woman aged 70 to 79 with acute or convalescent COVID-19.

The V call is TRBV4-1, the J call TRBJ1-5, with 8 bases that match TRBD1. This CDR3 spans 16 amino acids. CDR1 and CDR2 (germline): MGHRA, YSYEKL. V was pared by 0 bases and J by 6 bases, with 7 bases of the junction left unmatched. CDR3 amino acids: CASSQDGPGGFQPQHF. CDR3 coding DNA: TGCGCCAGCAGCCAAGATGGGCCAGGGGGCTTTCAGCCCCAGCATTTT.

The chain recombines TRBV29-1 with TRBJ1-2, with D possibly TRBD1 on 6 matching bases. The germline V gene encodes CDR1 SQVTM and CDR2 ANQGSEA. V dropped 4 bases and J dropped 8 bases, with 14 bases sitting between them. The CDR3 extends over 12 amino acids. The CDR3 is CSVGRGRQGYTF. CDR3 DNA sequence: TGCAGCGTTGGCAGGGGCCGGCAAGGCTACACCTTC.

CDR3 in amino acids: CASSFNGVPGANVLTF. Written as DNA, the CDR3 is TGTGCCAGCAGCTTTAACGGAGTCCCTGGGGCCAACGTCCTGACTTTC. This sequence joins TRBV5-8 and TRBJ2-6; no firm D call. Trimming cost V 2 bases and J 2 bases, with 11 bases left between them. The V gene's germline CDR1 is SGHTS and CDR2 YDEGEE. The CDR3 runs 16 residues.